This T cell receptor beta chain came from a study of T cells in severe cutaneous drug reactions. Study summary: The culprit drug was assigned by the Naranjo and ALDEN algorithms.

The patients sequenced had a carbamazepine-induced Stevens-Johnson syndrome or toxic epidermal necrolysis reaction. Its frequency marks this clonotype as medium-sized (0.01 to 0.1%). Germline assignment: CDR1 SGHKS and CDR2 YYEKEE (reference sequence). CDR3 length: 15 residues. Bulk and single-cell libraries used iRepertoire multiplex PCR with TCR subtype-specific primers. For each CDR3 protein, TCRdb gives one entry from its re-call of the multiplex PCR reads, without DNA. The table lists about 8,300 distinct CDR3 sequences. The genes are TRBV5-5 and TRBJ1-2; TCRdb gives TRBD1 as the D gene, but with no DNA this cannot be confirmed. The sequencing sample was made of cells from a skin blister. The source is a human donor with a severe cutaneous adverse drug reaction. The CDR3 loop is CASIPGPNFPQGYTF.